Listed below are T cell receptor beta chains from one sample, sequenced in a study of T cells after yellow fever vaccination. TCRdb independently ran MiXCR on the 5' RACE reads; one entry per CDR3 protein. The data contain nearly 70,000 distinct CDR3 sequences, under 8% of them singletons. Sequenced material: CD8+ T cells sorted from PBMCs, taken roughly 47 days after the first yellow fever vaccination. The receptors derive from a man aged 18 to 35 who received the YFV17D yellow fever vaccine. Both conserved end residues are part of each CDR3. Each record gives: J gene, clone size, V gene, CDR3 protein. Not all rows give a size; the values are once, few, many and, for expanded clones, a class.

j_gene: TRBJ2-6; abundance: NA; v_gene: TRBV6-5; CDR3aa: CASSYPGQPISGANVLTF
j_gene: TRBJ2-3; abundance: many; v_gene: TRBV7-9; CDR3aa: CASSSILAGTDTQYF
j_gene: TRBJ1-2; abundance: NA; v_gene: TRBV5-1; CDR3aa: CASSYRWGTDHGYTF
j_gene: TRBJ2-2; abundance: many; v_gene: TRBV4-1; CDR3aa: CASSRRGTGIDGAGELFF
j_gene: TRBJ2-2; abundance: NA; v_gene: TRBV11-2; CDR3aa: CASSQSPSGGRNTGELFF
j_gene: TRBJ1-4; abundance: few; v_gene: TRBV29-1; CDR3aa: CSVWEEELFF
j_gene: TRBJ1-2; abundance: many; v_gene: TRBV12-3/TRBV12-4; CDR3aa: CASSFGPTYGYTF
j_gene: TRBJ2-5; abundance: NA; v_gene: TRBV28; CDR3aa: CASAEDRAFQETQYF
j_gene: TRBJ2-4; abundance: many; v_gene: TRBV5-4; CDR3aa: CASTLRGWAGIAKNIQYF
j_gene: TRBJ2-2; abundance: medium-sized; v_gene: TRBV20-1; CDR3aa: CSAKRGDPGELFF
j_gene: TRBJ2-3; abundance: many; v_gene: TRBV2; CDR3aa: CASSEASGGVTGPTDTQYF
j_gene: TRBJ1-6; abundance: few; v_gene: TRBV4-1; CDR3aa: CASSRTPGQGNSPLHF
j_gene: TRBJ1-1; abundance: many; v_gene: TRBV12-3/TRBV12-4; CDR3aa: CASGTGIRGTEAFF
j_gene: TRBJ2-5; abundance: many; v_gene: TRBV6-1; CDR3aa: CAVQGGQYF
j_gene: TRBJ2-1; abundance: many; v_gene: TRBV19; CDR3aa: CASSRGVGDEQFF
j_gene: TRBJ2-7; abundance: many; v_gene: TRBV7-9; CDR3aa: CASSPRQGALYEQYF
j_gene: TRBJ1-2; abundance: many; v_gene: TRBV4-3; CDR3aa: CASSQANSFYGYTF
j_gene: TRBJ1-2; abundance: few; v_gene: TRBV3-1; CDR3aa: CASSQEGQAANYGYTF
j_gene: TRBJ1-5; abundance: many; v_gene: TRBV6-5; CDR3aa: CASSYSIRMSNQPQHF
j_gene: TRBJ1-2; abundance: many; v_gene: TRBV6-5; CDR3aa: CASSSVLETDYGYTF
j_gene: TRBJ2-1; abundance: NA; v_gene: TRBV2; CDR3aa: CASEAIRDSYNEQFF
j_gene: TRBJ1-6; abundance: few; v_gene: TRBV4-1; CDR3aa: CASSRSDSQNSPLHF
j_gene: TRBJ2-5; abundance: many; v_gene: TRBV4-1; CDR3aa: CASSQRSGGIQETQYF
j_gene: TRBJ2-5; abundance: few; v_gene: TRBV7-2; CDR3aa: CASTNPWLAAGVGTQYF
j_gene: TRBJ1-2; abundance: many; v_gene: TRBV4-3; CDR3aa: CASSQDSTGDQRYTF
j_gene: TRBJ2-5; abundance: few; v_gene: TRBV11-2; CDR3aa: CASSLATWETQYF
j_gene: TRBJ2-2; abundance: few; v_gene: TRBV7-2; CDR3aa: CASSPGVRSNTGELFF
j_gene: TRBJ2-7; abundance: few; v_gene: TRBV20-1; CDR3aa: CSARRAGLGASWGEQYF
j_gene: TRBJ2-1; abundance: many; v_gene: TRBV4-3; CDR3aa: CASSQKTRTAYNEQFF
j_gene: TRBJ2-3; abundance: many; v_gene: TRBV20-1; CDR3aa: CSATGNRGTDTQYF
j_gene: TRBJ1-3; abundance: many; v_gene: TRBV5-1; CDR3aa: CASAKGTGSGNTIYF
j_gene: TRBJ1-1; abundance: NA; v_gene: TRBV6-5; CDR3aa: CASSYITGEREAFF
j_gene: TRBJ2-5; abundance: few; v_gene: TRBV6-5; CDR3aa: CASSYSGGQGEETQYF
j_gene: TRBJ2-5; abundance: many; v_gene: TRBV9; CDR3aa: CASSVLAGRETQYF
j_gene: TRBJ2-2; abundance: few; v_gene: TRBV20-1; CDR3aa: CSARAETNANTGELFF
j_gene: TRBJ2-7; abundance: NA; v_gene: TRBV7-9; CDR3aa: CASSLARRDEQYF
j_gene: TRBJ2-7; abundance: many; v_gene: TRBV7-9; CDR3aa: CATSTGKNEQYF
j_gene: TRBJ2-5; abundance: many; v_gene: TRBV24-1; CDR3aa: CATSAWGSQETQYF
j_gene: TRBJ1-2; abundance: many; v_gene: TRBV4-1; CDR3aa: CASSQEGDGYTF
j_gene: TRBJ2-5; abundance: many; v_gene: TRBV6-5; CDR3aa: CASTNGGGTQETQYF
j_gene: TRBJ1-1; abundance: many; v_gene: TRBV12-3/TRBV12-4; CDR3aa: CASNKPDRAGAFF
j_gene: TRBJ1-2; abundance: medium-sized; v_gene: TRBV7-9; CDR3aa: CASSLANGNGYTF
j_gene: TRBJ1-5; abundance: many; v_gene: TRBV20-1; CDR3aa: CSARGSANQLQHF
j_gene: TRBJ2-1; abundance: few; v_gene: TRBV6-2/TRBV6-3; CDR3aa: CASRSDRELDNEQFF
j_gene: TRBJ1-4; abundance: many; v_gene: TRBV7-9; CDR3aa: CASRDAGTGNEKLFF
j_gene: TRBJ2-2; abundance: many; v_gene: TRBV12-5; CDR3aa: CASGLSPRDTGELFF
j_gene: TRBJ2-1; abundance: many; v_gene: TRBV12-5; CDR3aa: CASGPGLINEQFF
j_gene: TRBJ1-2; abundance: many; v_gene: TRBV7-2; CDR3aa: CASSFGGIYGYTF
j_gene: TRBJ1-2; abundance: few; v_gene: TRBV5-1; CDR3aa: CASSLAGQGAANYGYTF